This T cell receptor beta chain derives from a study of cytomegalovirus exposure and HLA in healthy donors (dated by TCRdb to the late 2010s). Study-level background: An earlier analysis of approximately 640 of the donors reported about 290 Gb of sequence data and approximately 110 million unique TCR beta sequences from roughly 180 million T cells. An earlier analysis of 587 of the donors used high-throughput TCR beta sequencing to judge whether each TCR beta V gene segment behaved as functional or pseudogenic. Of the roughly 400 genotyped donors, 65% to 90% fell in the genetic ancestry cluster associated with self-reported Caucasian donors. Among some 400 genotyped donors of the cohort, an average of approximately 230,000 unique TCR beta nucleotide sequences were sequenced per donor, roughly a sixth of them non-productive. A later analysis re-examined previously published TCR beta repertoires from just over 650 donors and added high-resolution HLA genotyping to investigate patterns of TCR occurrence. The study profiled the T cell repertoires of under 700 subjects by immunosequencing and related them to cytomegalovirus serostatus. Rather than drawing on any new phenotypic data, the later analysis identified candidate immune exposures from TCR beta sequences and the way those sequences occurred across donors. Donor age, sex, ethnicity and CMV serostatus were collected together with the repertoire data. The study was designed to test whether signatures of past pathogen exposure could be identified by cataloging public T cell receptors. Roughly 300 gigabases of sequencing data and approximately 80 million unique TCR sequences were included in an early release covering about 700 HLA-typed donors. Class I and class II HLA loci were covered by the typing at four-digit resolution. Five DR-DQ haplotypes were treated as single units for association and clustering because of strong linkage in the cohort. All discovery cohort repertoires had been generated using a single sequencing platform. Along with the approximately 620-subject first cohort, a separate validation cohort of more than 90 different subjects was used. The number of donors typed differed by locus, with 629-630 for A, B, C, DRB1 and DQB1, more than 500 for DQA1, under 610 for DPA1, and 472 for DPB1. High-throughput TCR immunosequencing, statistical association of individual TCRs with disease status, and machine learning were combined to predict cytomegalovirus infection status. A later genetic analysis used genome-wide SNP genotypes for about 65% of the roughly 700 donors, treating that subset as a discovery cohort.

Regarding this clone: The target of this receptor is not known. Base quality data are lacking; no much larger clone is found one base away.

The CDR3 starts with the cysteine, ends with the phenylalanine, and has 10 residues. Just CDR3 DNA is preserved here, 30 bases in frame from base 1. V and J are truncated by 6 bases and 2 bases respectively, leaving an intervening sequence of 2 bases. For CDR1 and CDR2, the germline V gene lists KGHSH and LQKENI. The investigation overall reported the following: In an earlier analysis of some 550 of the donors, most TCR beta V segments were observed in productive rearrangements about 90% or about 30% of the time, broadly matching IMGT annotations. The presence/absence analyses assumed that sequencing depth was roughly uniform across donors, and that assumption may not be true. The earlier analysis of fewer than 750 of the donors excluded approximately 15 rarely observed V segments, including chromosome 9 orphons, because counts were too low. Several of the top co-occurrence clusters appeared to be linked to parvovirus B19, influenza, CMV and Epstein-Barr virus, according to a later analysis. The study listed 164 TCR beta chains as associated with cytomegalovirus. Because the 87-base-pair reads could not distinguish some IMGT-functional V segments, including TRBV6-2 and TRBV6-3, those segments were excluded. Three of the identified cytomegalovirus-associated TCR beta chains were confirmed in vitro to be specific for cytomegalovirus antigens. Strong co-occurrence of HLA alleles, especially DR and DQ, made assigning TCR associations to individual alleles difficult. In a later genetic analysis, fewer N-insertions in productive TCRs were reported among donors in an Asian-associated ancestry cluster than the roughly 640-donor mean. According to a later analysis, most CMV-associated TCR beta chains appeared to be HLA-restricted, and the HLA associations seemed to be driven largely by CMV exposure. Because some donors lacked HLA typing at each locus, the association tests relied only on the typed subset. Only TCR beta chains were sequenced in this cohort, and the absence of alpha or paired-chain data limited detectable features. Across donors, most TCR sequences were observed very rarely, whereas some public TCRs were present in many individuals. A later analysis found that TCR association rates varied across HLA loci, with DRB1 alleles showing the most associated TCRs and HLA-C alleles the fewest. A later analysis associated 16,951 TCR beta sequences with specific HLA alleles at a false discovery rate of 0.05. In a later analysis, HLA-associated TCR beta chains were found to be more clonally expanded and to have lower generation probabilities than equally common non-associated chains. A later genetic analysis associated a missense DCLRE1C variant with V-gene and J-gene trimming of TCR beta chains, and an independent cohort replicated the association. In both the original and validation cohorts, the classifier was reported to diagnose cytomegalovirus status with high specificity and sensitivity. CMV serostatus was the only immune exposure information available for the cohort. According to the authors, the approach could potentially be generalized to other disease states and immunological phenotypes. Linkage disequilibrium might explain the correlated functional status among segregating V segments, but an unknown experimental factor could not be excluded. A cluster of highly shared sequence variants was judged likely to represent a technical artifact of the sequencing pipeline. A further reported finding was that TCR beta sequences accurately predicted the HLA-A and HLA-B alleles for most subjects in the first cohort.

The cohort comprised under 700 healthy bone marrow donors. At the time of sampling, all cohort members were nominally healthy, though unrecorded immune exposures were likely present. The donor tested CMV seronegative, placing the donor among the 300 to 450 seronegative members of the cohort. Each donor provided a peripheral blood sample, and peripheral blood mononuclear cells were used for TCR beta sequencing. The Qiagen DNeasy Blood Extraction Kit was used to extract genomic DNA from the blood cell samples. Library construction relied on the immunoSEQ multiplex PCR assay. A mixture of 60 forward primers for TCR Vbeta segments and 13 reverse primers for TCR Jbeta segments was used in the multiplex PCR. The CDR3 region of rearranged TCR beta genes was amplified from genomic DNA by a multiplex PCR assay. The amplified TCR beta libraries were sequenced on the Illumina HiSeq System as 87-base-pair reads. The original methods were these. In a later analysis, tens of millions of unique TCR beta chains were counted across the 666 repertoires, and some 10 million of these chains were shared by at least two donors. Raw reads were error-corrected and collapsed into unique sequences by a nearest-neighbor algorithm in which closely related sequences were merged to remove PCR and sequencing errors. V, D and J gene segments were assigned by aligning CDR3 sequences to IMGT reference sequences. For a sequence to be retained, a match of at least six nucleotides was required to both a V gene segment and a J gene segment. Rearrangements were called productive when the CDR3 lacked stop codons and stayed in frame with V and J; all others were non-productive. Following IMGT convention, CDR3 was defined as the stretch from the second conserved V-encoded cysteine up to the conserved J-encoded phenylalanine. The earlier analysis of some 600 of the donors excluded sequences that lacked an unambiguous match to a single V gene segment. In an earlier analysis of 587 of the donors, a V segment was called functional when productive rearrangements were above 56.7%, and segregating when the standard deviation between donors exceeded 5%. A statistical classification framework was developed to diagnose cytomegalovirus status using the catalog of TCR beta chain sequences. In a later analysis, TCR nucleotide sequences were compared against IMGT/GENE-DB human TR gene sequences so that V and J genes could be assigned. Using the TCRdist pipeline, a later analysis assigned CDR3 sequences along with most-parsimonious VDJ recombination scenarios. In a later analysis, every TCR beta chain was defined by the combination of its CDR3 amino acid sequence and its V-gene family, and reads without a unique V-gene family were dropped. As a way to deal with suspected cross-contamination and a sequencing artifact, a later analysis dropped 640 or so nucleotide sequences that were highly shared and had low generation probability. A later analysis calculated a clonal expansion index for each public chain from normalized within-repertoire ranks of inferred template counts. In a later analysis, generation probabilities were computed with a VDJ recombination model fitted to out-of-frame rearrangements, and the resulting probabilities were checked against IGoR. In a later analysis, TCR-TCR, TCR-HLA and TCR-CMV co-occurrence was scored with hypergeometric tests, and a repertoire-size bias correction was applied to TCR pairs. To estimate false discovery rates, a later analysis permuted the HLA or CMV assignments 20 times. In a later analysis, co-occurring TCRs were grouped with DBSCAN, and TCRdist sequence similarity was added when clustering was performed within HLA-allele-positive subsets. For co-occurrence clustering, repertoires with fewer than 30,000 or more than 120,000 public chains were excluded, along with five repertoires with anomalous nucleotide sharing. Not all clones reach the TCRdb copy of this immuneACCESS table, which keeps in-frame sequences only. Checked studies attribute under half of the gap to unresolved V genes and leave the rest unexplained. V and J calls and clone size come straight from that table; D and trimming were deduced from the DNA. In all, the sample holds some 120,000 clones, and about 80% of those were seen once. The top ten clonotypes cover 1% of the sample.

The V gene is TRBV18 and the J gene is TRBJ2-7, with the D gene not clear enough to name. Sequencing used PBMCs. This receptor was identified in a man between 35 and 55 years old in good health and CMV-seronegative. The CDR3 protein is CASSAYEQYF. The DNA reads as follows: TGTGCCAGCTCCGCCTACGAGCAGTACTTC.